Here is one TCR beta chain with its context. Sequencing was performed with immunoSEQ multiplex PCR; in TCRdb, only in-frame clones are kept and a portion is missing. The table shows over 5,500 clones, with around half occurring only once. CDR3 length equals 13 residues. V was clipped by 5 bases and J by 5 bases, with 13 bases between them. Germline V gives CDR1 SGHRS, CDR2 YFSETQ. The data originate from a study of CD4+ T cells in melanoma. This receptor was obtained from a human donor with melanoma. The J gene is TRBJ1-2, the V gene TRBV5-1, with D possibly matching TRBD1 (5 bases). Material for sequencing was cells from a culture (not recorded whether cultured in vitro). CDR3 amino acids: CASRTVQSYGYTF. DNA for the CDR3: TGCGCCAGCAGGACAGTACAATCTTATGGCTACACCTTC.